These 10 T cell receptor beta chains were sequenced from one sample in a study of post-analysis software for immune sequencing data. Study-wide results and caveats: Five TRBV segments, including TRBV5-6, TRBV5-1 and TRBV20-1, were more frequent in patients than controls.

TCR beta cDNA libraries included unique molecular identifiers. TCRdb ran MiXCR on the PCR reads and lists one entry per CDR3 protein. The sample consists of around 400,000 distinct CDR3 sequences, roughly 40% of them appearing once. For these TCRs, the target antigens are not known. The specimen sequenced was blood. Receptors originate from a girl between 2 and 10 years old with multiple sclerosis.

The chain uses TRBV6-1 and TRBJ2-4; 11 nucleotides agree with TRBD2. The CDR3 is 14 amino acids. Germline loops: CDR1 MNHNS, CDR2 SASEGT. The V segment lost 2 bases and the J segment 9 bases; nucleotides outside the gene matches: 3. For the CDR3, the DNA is TGTGCCAGCAGTGAACTAGCGGGGGGTGGCATTCAGTACTTC. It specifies CASSELAGGGIQYF.

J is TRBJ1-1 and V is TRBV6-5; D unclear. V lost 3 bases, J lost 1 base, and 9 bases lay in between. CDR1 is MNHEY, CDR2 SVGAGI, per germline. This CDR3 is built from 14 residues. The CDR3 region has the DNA TGTGCCAGCAGTTATTCCTTTTGGAACACTGAAGCTTTCTTT. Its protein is CASSYSFWNTEAFF.

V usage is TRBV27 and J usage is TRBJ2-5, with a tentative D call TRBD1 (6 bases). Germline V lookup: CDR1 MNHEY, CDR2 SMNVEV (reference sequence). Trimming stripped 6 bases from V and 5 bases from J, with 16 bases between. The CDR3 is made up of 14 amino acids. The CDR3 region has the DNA TGTGCCAGCAGGTTACACAGGGTCTCGGAGACCCAGTACTTC. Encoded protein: CASRLHRVSETQYF.

DNA of the CDR3: TGTGCCAGCAGCCGTTTTCTCACCCCGGCCTCCTACAATGAGCAGTTCTTC. This gives the protein CASSRFLTPASYNEQFF. The rearrangement uses TRBV2 and TRBJ2-1; D is undetermined. V was shortened by 6 bases and J by 0 bases, with 18 bases between the two germline ends. The length of the CDR3 is 17 residues. Per the germline V gene, CDR1 is SNHLY and CDR2 is FYNNEI.

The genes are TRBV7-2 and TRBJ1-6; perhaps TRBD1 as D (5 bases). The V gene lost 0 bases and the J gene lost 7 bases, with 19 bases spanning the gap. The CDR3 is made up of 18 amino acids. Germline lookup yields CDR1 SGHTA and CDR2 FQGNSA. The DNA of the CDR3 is TGTGCCAGCAGCTTAGCGCTAAGAGCGGGACCGGCGAATTCACCCCTCCACTTT. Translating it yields CASSLALRAGPANSPLHF. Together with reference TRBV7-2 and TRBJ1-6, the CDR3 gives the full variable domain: GAGVSQSPSNKVTEKGKDVELRCDPISGHTALYWYRQSLGQGLEFLIYFQGNSAPDKSGLPSDRFSAERTGGSVSTLTIQRTQQEDSAVYLCASSLALRAGPANSPLHFGNGTRLTVT.

CDR3 bases: TGTGCCAGCATGGGACGAGCGAACACTGAAGCTTTCTTT. Translated: CASMGRANTEAFF. V usage is TRBV6-6 and J usage is TRBJ1-1, with TRBD1 as a possible D gene (5 bases). V was clipped by 7 bases and J by 1 base, with 10 bases between them. Germline assignment: CDR1 MNHNY and CDR2 SVGAGI (reference sequence). CDR3 length: 13 amino acids.

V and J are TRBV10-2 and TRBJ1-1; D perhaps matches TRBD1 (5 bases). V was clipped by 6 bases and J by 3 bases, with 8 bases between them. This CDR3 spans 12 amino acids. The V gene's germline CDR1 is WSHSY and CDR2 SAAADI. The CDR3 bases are TGCGCCAGCAGCGACAGCCACACTGAAGCTTTCTTT. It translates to CASSDSHTEAFF.

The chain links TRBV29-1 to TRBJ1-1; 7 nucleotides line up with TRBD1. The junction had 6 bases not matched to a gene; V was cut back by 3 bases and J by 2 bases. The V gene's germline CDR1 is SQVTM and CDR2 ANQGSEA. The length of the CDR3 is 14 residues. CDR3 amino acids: CSVDNQGDNTEAFF. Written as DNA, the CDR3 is TGCAGCGTTGATAACCAGGGGGATAACACTGAAGCTTTCTTT.

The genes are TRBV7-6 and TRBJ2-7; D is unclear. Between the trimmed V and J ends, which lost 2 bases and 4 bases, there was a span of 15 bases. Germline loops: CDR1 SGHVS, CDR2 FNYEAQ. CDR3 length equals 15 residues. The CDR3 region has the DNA TGTGCCAGCAGCTTATCGCCGGCTCGAGGTTACGAGCAGTACTTC. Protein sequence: CASSLSPARGYEQYF.

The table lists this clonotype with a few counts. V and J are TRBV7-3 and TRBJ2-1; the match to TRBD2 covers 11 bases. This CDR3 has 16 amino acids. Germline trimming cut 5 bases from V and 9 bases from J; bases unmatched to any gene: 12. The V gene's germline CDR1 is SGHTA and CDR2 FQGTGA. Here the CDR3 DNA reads TGTGCCAGCAGCCCCTTAAGTGCTAGCGGGGGGAGTGAGCAGTTCTTC. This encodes CASSPLSASGGSEQFF.